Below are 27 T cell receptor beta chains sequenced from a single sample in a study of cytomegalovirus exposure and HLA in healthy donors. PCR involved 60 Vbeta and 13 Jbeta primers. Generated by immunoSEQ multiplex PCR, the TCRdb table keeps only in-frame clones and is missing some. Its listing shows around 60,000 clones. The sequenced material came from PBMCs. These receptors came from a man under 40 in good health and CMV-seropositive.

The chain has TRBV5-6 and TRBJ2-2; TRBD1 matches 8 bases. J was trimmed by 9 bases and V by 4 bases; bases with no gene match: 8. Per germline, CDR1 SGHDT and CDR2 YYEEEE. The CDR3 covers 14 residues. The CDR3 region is CASSPRTGIRELFF. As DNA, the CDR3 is TGTGCCAGCAGCCCCCGGACAGGGATCAGGGAGCTGTTTTTT.

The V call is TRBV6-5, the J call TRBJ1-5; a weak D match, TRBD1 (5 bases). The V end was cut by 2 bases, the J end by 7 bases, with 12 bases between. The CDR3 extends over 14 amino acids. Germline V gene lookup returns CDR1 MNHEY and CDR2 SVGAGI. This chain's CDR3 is CASSYGGSGQPQHF. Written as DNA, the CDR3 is TGTGCCAGCAGTTACGGGGGGTCAGGCCAGCCCCAGCATTTT.

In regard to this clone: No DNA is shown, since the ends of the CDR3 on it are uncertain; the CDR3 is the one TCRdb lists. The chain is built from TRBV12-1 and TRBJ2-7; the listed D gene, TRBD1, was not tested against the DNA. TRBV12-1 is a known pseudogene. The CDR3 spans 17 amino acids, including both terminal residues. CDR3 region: CASSFALGTSSLYEQYF.

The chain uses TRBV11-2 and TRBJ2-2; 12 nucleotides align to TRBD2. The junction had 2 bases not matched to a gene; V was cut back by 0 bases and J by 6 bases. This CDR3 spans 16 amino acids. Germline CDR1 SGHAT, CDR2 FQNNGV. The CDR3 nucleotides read TGTGCCAGCAGCTTAGATGGACTAGCGGGGCCCGGGGAGCTGTTTTTT. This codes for CASSLDGLAGPGELFF.

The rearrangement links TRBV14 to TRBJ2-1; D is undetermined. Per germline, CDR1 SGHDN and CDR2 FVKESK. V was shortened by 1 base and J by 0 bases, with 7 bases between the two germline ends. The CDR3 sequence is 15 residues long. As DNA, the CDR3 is TGTGCCAGCAGCCAAGCTACGGGCTCCTACAATGAGCAGTTCTTC. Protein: CASSQATGSYNEQFF.

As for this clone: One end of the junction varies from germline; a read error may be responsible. The CDR3 protein is CASSTGYQETQYF. The CDR3 DNA is TGTGCTAGCAGCACAGGGTACCAAGAGACCCAGTACTTC. This rearrangement joins TRBV7-7 to TRBJ2-5; possibly TRBD1 for D (6 bases). The CDR3 has 13 amino acids. Looked up from germline, CDR1 is SSHAT and CDR2 is FNYEAQ (reference sequence).

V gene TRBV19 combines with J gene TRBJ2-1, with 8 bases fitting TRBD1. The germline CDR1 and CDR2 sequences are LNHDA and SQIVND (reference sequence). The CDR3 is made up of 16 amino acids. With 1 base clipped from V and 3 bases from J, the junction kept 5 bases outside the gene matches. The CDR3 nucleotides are TGTGCCAGTAGTATAGCAGGGGGCGCGAACTACAATGAGCAGTTCTTC. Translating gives CASSIAGGANYNEQFF.

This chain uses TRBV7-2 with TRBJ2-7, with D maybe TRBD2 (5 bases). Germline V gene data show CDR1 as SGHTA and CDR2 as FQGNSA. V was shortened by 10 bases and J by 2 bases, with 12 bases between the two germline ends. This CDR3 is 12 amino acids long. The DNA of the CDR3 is TGTGCCACCGGACGGAGGACCTACGAGCAGTACTTC. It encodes CATGRRTYEQYF. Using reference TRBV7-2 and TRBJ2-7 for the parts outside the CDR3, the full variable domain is GAGVSQSPSNKVTEKGKDVELRCDPISGHTALYWYRQSLGQGLEFLIYFQGNSAPDKSGLPSDRFSAERTGGSVSTLTIQRTQQEDSAVYLCATGRRTYEQYFGPGTRLTVT.

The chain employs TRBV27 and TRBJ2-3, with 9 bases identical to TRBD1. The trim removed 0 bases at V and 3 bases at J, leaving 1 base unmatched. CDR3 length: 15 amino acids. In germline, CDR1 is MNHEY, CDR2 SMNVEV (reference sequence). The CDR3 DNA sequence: TGTGCCAGCAGTTTATCAGGGACAGGGACAGATACGCAGTATTTT. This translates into CASSLSGTGTDTQYF.

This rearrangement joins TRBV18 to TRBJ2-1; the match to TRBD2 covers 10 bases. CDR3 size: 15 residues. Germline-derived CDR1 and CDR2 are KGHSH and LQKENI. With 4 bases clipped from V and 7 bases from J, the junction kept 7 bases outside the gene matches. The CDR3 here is CASSLEGSGGNEQFF. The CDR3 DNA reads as TGTGCCAGCTCACTTGAAGGTAGCGGGGGGAATGAGCAGTTCTTC.

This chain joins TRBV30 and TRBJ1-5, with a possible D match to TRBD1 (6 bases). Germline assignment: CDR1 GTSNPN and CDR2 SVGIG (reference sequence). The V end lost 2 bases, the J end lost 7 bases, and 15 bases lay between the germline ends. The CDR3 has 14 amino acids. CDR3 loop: CAWSRGGGRQPQHF. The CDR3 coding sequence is TGTGCCTGGAGTCGCGGGGGGGGCAGGCAGCCCCAGCATTTT.

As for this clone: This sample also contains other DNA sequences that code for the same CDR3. The CDR3 spells CAWPAYEQYF. CDR3 bases: TGTGCATGGCCCGCCTACGAGCAGTACTTC. J is TRBJ2-7 and V is TRBV30; D gene uncertain. Germline assignment: CDR1 GTSNPN and CDR2 SVGIG (reference sequence). The CDR3 runs to 10 residues.

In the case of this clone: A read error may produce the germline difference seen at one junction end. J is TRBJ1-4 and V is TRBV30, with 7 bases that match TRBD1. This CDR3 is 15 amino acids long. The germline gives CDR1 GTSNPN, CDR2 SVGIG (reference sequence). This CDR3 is CAGSGTQGFKGKLFF. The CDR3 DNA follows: TGTGCCGGGAGTGGAACACAGGGGTTTAAAGGAAAACTGTTTTTT.

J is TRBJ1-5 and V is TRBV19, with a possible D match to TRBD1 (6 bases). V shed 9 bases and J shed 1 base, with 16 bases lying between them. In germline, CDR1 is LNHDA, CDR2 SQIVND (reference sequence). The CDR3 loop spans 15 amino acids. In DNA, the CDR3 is TGTGCCAGCGTCTCGGGACACCTAAGCAATCAGCCCCAGCATTTT. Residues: CASVSGHLSNQPQHF.

This CDR3 reads CASSFSGTGNWQYF. DNA for the CDR3: TGTGCCAGCAGCTTTTCCGGGACAGGAAACTGGCAGTACTTC. The chain employs TRBV9 and TRBJ2-7, with TRBD1 matching over 8 bases. Germline V lookup: CDR1 SGDLS, CDR2 YYNGEE. The CDR3 runs 14 residues. Trimming at V came to 4 bases and at J to 9 bases, leaving 12 bases not matched to a gene.

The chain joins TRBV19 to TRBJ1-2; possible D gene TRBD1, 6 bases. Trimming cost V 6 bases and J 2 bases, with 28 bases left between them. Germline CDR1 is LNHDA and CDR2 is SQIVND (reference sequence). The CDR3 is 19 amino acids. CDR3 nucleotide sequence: TGTGCCAGTAGCGCGCTTCCTGGGACACACGGGGGGATGAACTATGGCTACACCTTC. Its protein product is CASSALPGTHGGMNYGYTF.

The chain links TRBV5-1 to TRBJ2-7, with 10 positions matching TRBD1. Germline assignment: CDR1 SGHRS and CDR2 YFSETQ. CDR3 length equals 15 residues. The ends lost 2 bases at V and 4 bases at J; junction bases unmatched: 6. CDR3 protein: CASSFIDRGQYEQYF. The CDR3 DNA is TGCGCCAGCAGCTTCATAGACAGGGGGCAATACGAGCAGTACTTC.

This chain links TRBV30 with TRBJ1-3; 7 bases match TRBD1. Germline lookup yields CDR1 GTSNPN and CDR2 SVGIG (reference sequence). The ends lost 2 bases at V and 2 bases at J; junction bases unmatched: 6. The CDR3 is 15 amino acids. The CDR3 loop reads CAWSPLQGTGNTIYF. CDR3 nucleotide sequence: TGTGCCTGGAGTCCCCTACAGGGGACTGGAAACACCATATATTTT.

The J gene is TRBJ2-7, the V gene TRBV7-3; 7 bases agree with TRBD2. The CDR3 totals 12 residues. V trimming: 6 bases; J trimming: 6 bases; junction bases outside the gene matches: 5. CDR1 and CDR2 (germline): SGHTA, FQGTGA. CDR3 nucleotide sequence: TGTGCCAGCAGATTACCTAGCGGCGAGCAGTACTTC. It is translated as CASRLPSGEQYF.

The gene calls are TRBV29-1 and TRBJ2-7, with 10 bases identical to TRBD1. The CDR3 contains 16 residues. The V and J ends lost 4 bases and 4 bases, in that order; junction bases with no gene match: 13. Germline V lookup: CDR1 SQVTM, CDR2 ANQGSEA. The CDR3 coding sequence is TGCAGCGTTGTCGTCCGGGACAGGGGATTGCGTTACGAGCAGTACTTC. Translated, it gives CSVVVRDRGLRYEQYF.

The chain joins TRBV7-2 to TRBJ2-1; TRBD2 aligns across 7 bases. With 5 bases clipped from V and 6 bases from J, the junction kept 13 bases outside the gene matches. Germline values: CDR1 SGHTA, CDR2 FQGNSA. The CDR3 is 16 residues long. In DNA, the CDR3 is TGTGCCAGCAGCCCAGAGGGGACTACTAAATCCAATGAGCAGTTCTTC. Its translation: CASSPEGTTKSNEQFF. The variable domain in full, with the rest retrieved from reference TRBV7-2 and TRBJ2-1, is GAGVSQSPSNKVTEKGKDVELRCDPISGHTALYWYRQSLGQGLEFLIYFQGNSAPDKSGLPSDRFSAERTGGSVSTLTIQRTQQEDSAVYLCASSPEGTTKSNEQFFGPGTRLTVL.

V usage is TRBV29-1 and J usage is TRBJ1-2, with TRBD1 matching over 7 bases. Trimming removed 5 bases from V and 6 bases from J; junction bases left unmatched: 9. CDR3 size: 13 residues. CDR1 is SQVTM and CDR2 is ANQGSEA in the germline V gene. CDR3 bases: TGCAGCGTTACCCCCAGGGGGATGGATGGCTACACCTTC. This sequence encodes CSVTPRGMDGYTF.

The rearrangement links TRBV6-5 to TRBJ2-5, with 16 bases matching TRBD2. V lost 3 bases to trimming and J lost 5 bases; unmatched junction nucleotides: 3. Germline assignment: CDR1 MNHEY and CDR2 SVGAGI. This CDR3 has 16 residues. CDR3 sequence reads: CASSYGTSGGVETQYF. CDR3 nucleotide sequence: TGTGCCAGCAGTTATGGGACTAGCGGGGGGGTTGAGACCCAGTACTTC.

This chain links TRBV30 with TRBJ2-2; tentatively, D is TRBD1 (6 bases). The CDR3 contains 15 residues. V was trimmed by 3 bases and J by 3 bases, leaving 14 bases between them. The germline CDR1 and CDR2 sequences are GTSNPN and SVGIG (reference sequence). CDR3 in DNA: TGTGCCTGGAGAATTATACAGGGAGACACCGGGGAGCTGTTTTTT. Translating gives CAWRIIQGDTGELFF.

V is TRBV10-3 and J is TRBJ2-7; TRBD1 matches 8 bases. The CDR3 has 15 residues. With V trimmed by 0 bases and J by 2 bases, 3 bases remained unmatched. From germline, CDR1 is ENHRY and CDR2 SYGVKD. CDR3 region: CAISESGQGPYEQYF. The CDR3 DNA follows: TGTGCCATCAGTGAGTCCGGACAGGGACCCTACGAGCAGTACTTC.

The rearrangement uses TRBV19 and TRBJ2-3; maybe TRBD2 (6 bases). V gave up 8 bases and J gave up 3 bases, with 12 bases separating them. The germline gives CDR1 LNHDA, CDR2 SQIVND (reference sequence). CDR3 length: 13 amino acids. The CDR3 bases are TGTGCCAGTGGGGGGTGGGGTACAGATACGCAGTATTTT. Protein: CASGGWGTDTQYF.

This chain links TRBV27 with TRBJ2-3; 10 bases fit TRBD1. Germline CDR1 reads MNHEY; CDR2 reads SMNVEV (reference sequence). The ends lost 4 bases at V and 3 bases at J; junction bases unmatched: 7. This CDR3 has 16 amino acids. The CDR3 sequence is CASSSRGQGRTDTQYF. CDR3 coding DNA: TGTGCCAGCAGTTCCCGGGGACAGGGGAGGACAGATACGCAGTATTTT.